Below are 28 T cell receptor beta chains sequenced from a single sample in a study of T cell repertoires in cytomegalovirus infection. TCRdb processed the reads anew with MiXCR; each CDR3 protein has one entry. The sample comprises 750,000 to 900,000 distinct CDR3 sequences, about 27% of which are singletons, and roughly 13% rests with the top ten. No antigens are known for them. This material consisted of cultured CD8+ T cells from PBMCs, taken from culture after CMV antigen stimulation. These receptors came from a human donor in good health (CMV status not recorded). Some clones in this sample may be carry-over from other donors' samples.

In regard to this clonotype: This may be a read error: a much more frequent sequence differs by one nucleotide. The J gene is TRBJ2-1, the V gene TRBV7-6, with unresolved D. The CDR3 contains 16 residues. Germline CDR1 reads SGHVS; CDR2 reads FNYEAQ. With 1 base removed from V and 0 bases from J, the gap between germline ends came to 10 bases. CDR3 sequence: CASSLVPWSSYNEQFF. The CDR3 DNA reads TGTGCCAGCAGCTTAGTCCCCTGGAGCTCCTACAATGAGCAGTTCTTC.

On this clonotype itself: A read error may explain this, as a much larger clone is one base away. The chain has TRBV7-9 and TRBJ2-3; 7 bases fit TRBD2. The CDR3 covers 15 residues. The J segment lost 0 bases and the V segment lost 7 bases, leaving 7 bases of the junction unmatched. Germline loops: CDR1 SEHNR, CDR2 FQNEAQ (reference sequence). In DNA form, the CDR3 reads TGTGCCAGCAACGTAGCGGGCCTGAGCACAGATACGCAGTATTTT. Translation gives CASNVAGLSTDTQYF.

Details on this clonotype: This may arise from a read error, as a much more abundant clone is one base away. V and J are TRBV7-2 and TRBJ2-1; D tentatively fits TRBD1 or TRBD2 (5 bases each). Trimming left V 3 bases short and J 7 bases short, with 16 bases between. Germline CDR1 reads SGHTA; CDR2 reads FQGNSA. The CDR3 length is 15 residues. The CDR3 loop is CASSLNRRPVNEQFF. The CDR3 DNA sequence: TGTGCCAGCAGCTTGAACAGGAGGCCTGTTAATGAGCAGTTCTTC.

The genes are TRBV19 and TRBJ2-7; TRBD1 aligns across 9 bases. V shed 4 bases and J 3 bases; nucleotides not matched to a gene: 4. This CDR3 spans 14 amino acids. Germline V lookup: CDR1 LNHDA, CDR2 SQIVND (reference sequence). CDR3 sequence (DNA): TGTGCCAGTAGTAGGACAGGGGAAAGCTACGAGCAGTACTTC. Its protein product is CASSRTGESYEQYF.

In nucleotides, the CDR3 is TGTGCCAGCAGTTCTAGTCGGGACTCCTATAATTCACCCCTCCACTTT. It yields the protein CASSSSRDSYNSPLHF. The chain employs TRBV7-4 and TRBJ1-6; D not resolved. The CDR3 loop spans 16 amino acids. V lost 6 bases and J lost 0, with 12 bases in between. CDR1 SGHVT and CDR2 SQSDAQ come from the germline V gene.

In this sample, this clonotype turned up many times. V and J are TRBV7-6 and TRBJ2-3; no firm D call. The V gene's germline CDR1 is SGHVS and CDR2 FNYEAQ. Trimming removed 5 bases from V and 0 bases from J, with 18 bases in between. This CDR3 is built from 17 residues. As DNA, the CDR3 is TGTGCCAGCAGCCCCCGCGCAACAGCCGCTAGCACAGATACGCAGTATTTT. Protein sequence: CASSPRATAASTDTQYF.

In its sample, this clonotype was seen a few times. This sequence joins TRBV5-1 and TRBJ2-3; 8 nucleotides match TRBD2. Trimming took 5 bases from V and 0 from J; bases not matched to a gene: 11. The V gene's germline CDR1 is SGHRS and CDR2 YFSETQ. This CDR3 has 17 residues. The CDR3 loop is CASSKRGGPPSTDTQYF. The CDR3 DNA reads as TGCGCCAGCAGTAAACGGGGGGGCCCTCCTAGCACAGATACGCAGTATTTT.

For this clonotype: A much bigger clone sits one base away, suggesting this may be a read error. The V gene is TRBV18, the J gene TRBJ1-4; no clear D gene. CDR1 is KGHSH and CDR2 is LQKENI in the germline V gene. This CDR3 has 16 residues. The DNA for the CDR3 is TGTGCCAGCTCACCCTTCGAATGGGGAACTAATGGAAAACTGTTTTTT. It is translated as CASSPFEWGTNGKLFF.

The chain combines TRBV5-6 with TRBJ1-6, with unresolved D. This CDR3 spans 15 amino acids. The germline gives CDR1 SGHDT, CDR2 YYEEEE. V was cut by 0 bases and J by 7 bases, with 11 bases left in between. CDR3 DNA sequence: TGTGCCAGCAGCTTGGGTTGGCAGACAAATTCACCCCTCCACTTT. This sequence encodes CASSLGWQTNSPLHF. Full variable domain (outside the CDR3, taken from reference TRBV5-6 and TRBJ1-6): DAGVTQSPTHLIKTRGQQVTLRCSPKSGHDTVSWYQQALGQGPQFIFQYYEEEERQRGNFPDRFSGHQFPNYSSELNVNALLLGDSALYLCASSLGWQTNSPLHFGNGTRLTVT.

V and J are TRBV7-9 and TRBJ1-2; D uncertain. Trimming removed 0 bases from V and 2 bases from J, with 16 bases in between. There are 17 residues in the CDR3. Per the germline V gene, CDR1 is SEHNR and CDR2 is FQNEAQ (reference sequence). As DNA, the CDR3 is TGTGCCAGCAGCTTAGCGTACCCTGCGACCGACAACTATGGCTACACCTTC. As protein: CASSLAYPATDNYGYTF.

The J gene is TRBJ2-3, the V gene TRBV18; 8 bases line up with TRBD2. The germline gives CDR1 KGHSH, CDR2 LQKENI. V lost 3 bases to trimming and J lost 3 bases; unmatched junction nucleotides: 11. CDR3 length equals 17 residues. Here the CDR3 DNA reads TGTGCCAGCTCACCGACCGGGGGGGGGCCGATTACAGATACGCAGTATTTT. The encoded protein is CASSPTGGGPITDTQYF. Combining the CDR3 with reference TRBV18 and TRBJ2-3 gives the whole variable domain NAGVMQNPRHLVRRRGQEARLRCSPMKGHSHVYWYRQLPEEGLKFMVYLQKENIIDESGMPKERFSAEFPKEGPSILRIQQVVRGDSAAYFCASSPTGGGPITDTQYFGPGTRLTVL.

Turning to this clonotype: Just one base apart from a much larger clone, this may be a read error. The CDR3 spells CTSSQVYRASSPLHF. The CDR3 nucleotides are TGTACCAGCAGCCAAGTTTACAGGGCAAGTTCACCCCTCCACTTT. The chain joins TRBV4-2 to TRBJ1-6, with D tentatively TRBD1 (6 bases). The V gene's germline CDR1 is LGHNA and CDR2 YNFKEQ. This CDR3 has 15 amino acids.

The chain combines TRBV5-6 with TRBJ2-1, with 7 bases aligning to TRBD2. Losses at the gene ends were 7 bases for V and 3 bases for J; bases not matched to a gene: 7. Germline lookup yields CDR1 SGHDT and CDR2 YYEEEE. This CDR3 has 14 residues. CDR3 loop: CASSQGGYYNEQFF. The CDR3 DNA reads TGTGCCAGCTCGCAGGGAGGGTACTACAATGAGCAGTTCTTC.

This clonotype has only a few counts. J is TRBJ2-3 and V is TRBV28, with 10 bases identical to TRBD2. With 8 bases clipped from V and 0 bases from J, the junction kept 14 bases outside the gene matches. Per the germline V gene, CDR1 is MDHEN and CDR2 is SYDVKM. This CDR3 has 18 amino acids. The DNA of the CDR3 is TGTGCCAGCGCGGGCCCTCTAGCGGGGGAAACTAGCACAGATACGCAGTATTTT. Translating it yields CASAGPLAGETSTDTQYF.

This clonotype was recorded a few times. The V and J genes are TRBV29-1 and TRBJ2-3, with 12 bases that match TRBD1. The germline CDR1 and CDR2 sequences are SQVTM and ANQGSEA. V was clipped by 4 bases and J by 4 bases; unmatched bases: 9. CDR3 size: 16 residues. The CDR3 reads CSVGWGQGADSDTQYF. CDR3 DNA: TGCAGCGTTGGCTGGGGACAGGGGGCTGACTCAGATACGCAGTATTTT.

V gene TRBV7-9 combines with J gene TRBJ1-1; D is possibly TRBD1 (6 bases). The CDR3 has 15 amino acids. With 5 bases removed from V and 2 bases from J, the gap between germline ends came to 15 bases. Germline V lookup: CDR1 SEHNR, CDR2 FQNEAQ (reference sequence). The DNA of the CDR3 is TGTGCCAGCAGCATCCGGACAGCCGGTAACACTGAAGCTTTCTTT. Amino acid sequence: CASSIRTAGNTEAFF.

The chain carries TRBV9 and TRBJ2-3; D not resolved. Germline values: CDR1 SGDLS, CDR2 YYNGEE. The CDR3 runs 13 residues. Trimming left V 1 base short and J 1 base short, with 4 bases between. The CDR3 here is CASSVQGTDTQYF. In nucleotides, the CDR3 is TGTGCCAGCAGCGTACAGGGCACAGATACGCAGTATTTT.

This clonotype was counted at least ten times. The chain links TRBV7-9 to TRBJ1-2, with 9 bases fitting TRBD1. Germline-derived CDR1 and CDR2 are SEHNR and FQNEAQ (reference sequence). Germline trimming cut 4 bases from V and 4 bases from J; bases unmatched to any gene: 7. This CDR3 comprises 15 residues. The CDR3 spells CASSSRQGVRYGYTF. The CDR3 nucleotides are TGTGCCAGCAGCTCCCGACAGGGGGTGCGCTATGGCTACACCTTC.

The chain employs TRBV12-3 or TRBV12-4 and TRBJ2-1; tentatively, D is TRBD1 or TRBD2 (6 bases each). The CDR3 has 15 amino acids. The V gene lost 5 bases and the J gene lost 5 bases, with 16 bases spanning the gap. CDR3 residues: CASSPGRGDHNEQFF. The CDR3 coding sequence is TGTGCCAGCAGTCCCGGAAGGGGGGACCACAATGAGCAGTTCTTC.

J is TRBJ2-3 and V is TRBV27, with D unclear. Germline lookup yields CDR1 MNHEY and CDR2 SMNVEV (reference sequence). This CDR3 comprises 13 residues. V lost 6 bases and J 6 bases, leaving 13 bases between the germline ends. The CDR3 bases are TGTGCCAGCAGCCACGGTGTCGGGGATACGCAGTATTTT. It yields the protein CASSHGVGDTQYF.

This chain links TRBV7-6 with TRBJ2-1; weak D call: TRBD1 (7 bases). The CDR3 runs 15 residues. Germline V CDR1 and CDR2: SGHVS, FNYEAQ. Trimming cost V 5 bases and J 7 bases, with 18 bases left between them. CDR3 amino acids: CASSPQGGLRNEQFF. In DNA form, the CDR3 reads TGTGCCAGCAGCCCCCAGGGGGGTTTAAGAAATGAGCAGTTCTTC.

The V call is TRBV27, the J call TRBJ1-1; D might be TRBD1 (5 bases). The CDR3 sequence is 16 residues long. Germline V gene data show CDR1 as MNHEY and CDR2 as SMNVEV (reference sequence). The V and J ends lost 4 bases and 0 bases respectively, with 15 bases between them. The CDR3 DNA is TGTGCCAGCAGTTCCGGGACGGTTTCTATGAACACTGAAGCTTTCTTT. Its protein is CASSSGTVSMNTEAFF.

This clonotype appeared a few times. V is TRBV6-1 and J is TRBJ2-7, with D perhaps matching TRBD1 or TRBD2 (5 bases each). Germline V gene lookup returns CDR1 MNHNS and CDR2 SASEGT. The CDR3 sequence is 17 residues long. V was clipped by 0 bases and J by 3 bases, with 18 bases between them. The CDR3 reads CASSEALRGRANYEQYV. The DNA of the CDR3 is TGTGCCAGCAGTGAAGCGCTTCGGGGACGAGCCAACTACGAGCAGTACGTC.

This clonotype appeared many times. This chain joins TRBV6-1 and TRBJ2-7, with 8 bases identical to TRBD2. Trimming took 5 bases from V and 2 from J; bases not matched to a gene: 8. The CDR3 sequence is 15 residues long. CDR1 and CDR2 (germline): MNHNS, SASEGT. Written as DNA, the CDR3 is TGTGCCAGCAGTACCGGGAGGGACAAGACCTACGAGCAGTACTTC. Its translation: CASSTGRDKTYEQYF.

The chain combines TRBV6-1 with TRBJ2-1; a weak D match, TRBD2 (5 bases). Germline CDR1 is MNHNS and CDR2 is SASEGT. V dropped 6 bases and J dropped 5 bases, with 11 bases sitting between them. This CDR3 has 13 amino acids. CDR3 sequence: CASSGVTHNEQFF. The CDR3 DNA reads as TGTGCCAGCAGCGGGGTGACCCACAATGAGCAGTTCTTC.

This clonotype has just a few counts. The V call is TRBV2, the J call TRBJ1-2; 7 positions match TRBD1. This CDR3 has 13 residues. Germline V gene data show CDR1 as SNHLY and CDR2 as FYNNEI. The junction had 9 bases not matched to a gene; V was cut back by 6 bases and J by 8 bases. The CDR3 spells CASSVRDREGYTF. CDR3 bases: TGTGCCAGCAGCGTACGGGACAGAGAGGGCTACACCTTC.

Regarding this clonotype: A much bigger clone sits one base away, suggesting this may be a read error. The chain is built from TRBV14 and TRBJ1-2; D may be TRBD1 (5 bases). Germline V gene sequence: CDR1 SGHDN, CDR2 FVKESK. This CDR3 has 13 amino acids. The V end was cut by 2 bases, the J end by 2 bases, with 6 bases between. The CDR3 region is CASSQHRNYGYTF. CDR3 DNA sequence: TGTGCCAGCAGCCAACACAGGAACTATGGCTACACCTTC.

This chain's CDR3 is CSARDFGTNEQFF. CDR3 DNA: TGCAGTGCTAGAGATTTCGGCACCAATGAGCAGTTCTTC. V and J are TRBV20-1 and TRBJ2-1, with D uncertain. The germline V and J ends were trimmed by 0 bases and 6 bases, with 9 bases remaining between them. The CDR3 is 13 residues long. Germline CDR1 and CDR2: DFQATT and SNEGSKA (reference sequence).